This entry lists 25 T cell receptor beta chains sequenced from one sample in a study of spatial heterogeneity in lung cancer. Study results and caveats: Mutation counts in tumors were tracked by counts of expanded intratumoral alpha and beta TCRs.

TCRdb fed the 5' RACE reads into MiXCR, producing one record per CDR3 protein. Of under 250 distinct CDR3 sequences in the sample, about 41% were seen once. Time point specified: sample taken at primary tumor resection. The antigens for these receptors are not known. Sample: lung tumor tissue, taken at surgery. The receptors were gathered from a male donor with early-stage non-small cell lung cancer.

With regard to this clonotype: This beta chain turned up in a library designed for alpha chains; as an off-target read, its abundance says little. The chain couples TRBV6-2 or TRBV6-3 to TRBJ1-1; D call uncertain. Germline V gene lookup returns CDR1 MNHEY and CDR2 SVGEGT. V was pared by 4 bases and J by 3 bases, with 12 bases between. The CDR3 extends over 14 amino acids. The CDR3 coding sequence is TGTGCCAGCAGTTTTTCCGCTGTAGACACTGAAGCTTTCTTT. Encoded protein: CASSFSAVDTEAFF.

About this clonotype itself: Little can be read into the size of this beta chain, an off-target read in a library designed for alpha chains. J is TRBJ2-7 and V is TRBV7-8; D gene unclear. Trimming shortened V by 1 base and J by 0 bases, and 13 bases separated the two germline ends. From germline, CDR1 is SGHVS and CDR2 FQNEAQ. This CDR3 contains 16 residues. The CDR3 DNA reads TGTGCCAGCAGCTTAGTAGCTGGACCCCCCTCCTACGAGCAGTACTTC. Encoded protein: CASSLVAGPPSYEQYF.

Comments on this clonotype: Because the library targeted alpha chains, this beta chain is an off-target read whose size means little. This chain links TRBV6-6 with TRBJ2-7; maybe TRBD1 (5 bases). Germline lookup yields CDR1 MNHNY and CDR2 SVGAGI (reference sequence). V was shortened by 2 bases and J by 7 bases, with 12 bases between the two germline ends. The CDR3 covers 13 residues. The CDR3 bases are TGTGCCAGCAGTTACCGCCAGGGCGGAGAGCAGTACTTC. Amino acids: CASSYRQGGEQYF.

As regards this clonotype: A library prepared for alpha chains yielded this beta chain as an off-target read; its size is of little meaning. The rearrangement links TRBV12-3 or TRBV12-4 to TRBJ2-2, with D possibly being TRBD1 or TRBD2 (5 bases each). The V and J ends lost 5 bases and 0 bases respectively, with 10 bases between them. The CDR3 totals 15 residues. The CDR3 reads CASSRRGSNTGELFF. CDR3 nucleotides: TGTGCCAGCAGTCGCCGGGGCTCGAACACCGGGGAGCTGTTTTTT.

As to this clonotype: The library was prepared for alpha chains; this beta chain is a stray read, so its frequency means little. The V call is TRBV7-9, the J call TRBJ2-1; 10 bases align to TRBD2. The CDR3 covers 16 residues. The germline gives CDR1 SEHNR, CDR2 FQNEAQ (reference sequence). The V and J ends lost 10 bases and 6 bases, in that order; junction bases with no gene match: 15. The CDR3 sequence is CAILHLLAGDSNEQFF. The CDR3 DNA sequence: TGTGCCATCCTCCACCTCCTAGCGGGAGATTCCAATGAGCAGTTCTTC.

Regarding this clonotype: This beta chain is an unintended read in a library built for alpha chains; its size means little. The chain combines TRBV3-1 with TRBJ2-1; TRBD2 aligns across 11 bases. Per germline, CDR1 LGHDT and CDR2 YNNKEL (reference sequence). V lost 2 bases and J lost 6; bases outside the gene matches: 6. The CDR3 contains 16 residues. The CDR3 region is CASSQMGLAASNEQFF. In nucleotides, the CDR3 is TGTGCCAGCAGCCAAATGGGACTAGCGGCGAGCAATGAGCAGTTCTTC.

Turning to this clonotype: This beta chain is off target for a library built for alpha chains, so its abundance means little. The chain recombines TRBV30 with TRBJ2-1; D is uncertain. V shed 2 bases and J shed 0 bases, with 11 bases lying between them. The CDR3 contains 15 residues. The germline V gene encodes CDR1 GTSNPN and CDR2 SVGIG (reference sequence). The CDR3 is CAWSRAESSYNEQFF. DNA of the CDR3: TGTGCCTGGAGTAGGGCGGAGAGCTCCTACAATGAGCAGTTCTTC.

In its sample, this clonotype ranks as hyperexpanded. Found in a library prepared for alpha chains, this beta chain is an off-target read, and its abundance has little meaning. V is TRBV7-8 and J is TRBJ2-1; 8 bases fit TRBD2. This CDR3 region has 15 residues. Germline V lookup: CDR1 SGHVS, CDR2 FQNEAQ. V trimming: 1 base; J trimming: 5 bases; junction bases outside the gene matches: 4. The CDR3 DNA reads TGTGCCAGCAGCTTAGGGACTAGCCTCCACAATGAGCAGTTCTTC. Translating it yields CASSLGTSLHNEQFF. The full variable domain, in which reference TRBV7-8 and TRBJ2-1 provide the parts outside the CDR3, is GAGVSQSPRYKVAKRGQDVALRCDPISGHVSLFWYQQALGQGPEFLTYFQNEAQLDKSGLPSDRFFAERPEGSVSTLKIQRTQQEDSAVYLCASSLGTSLHNEQFFGPGTRLTVL.

As for this clonotype: A library made for alpha chains picked up this beta chain off target, so its size means little. The rearrangement uses TRBV12-3 or TRBV12-4 and TRBJ2-1; D is undetermined. The CDR3 covers 11 residues. The V end was cut by 6 bases, the J end by 6 bases, with 6 bases between. The CDR3 sequence: CASSPRNEQFF. The CDR3, as DNA: TGTGCCAGCAGCCCGCGCAATGAGCAGTTCTTC.

As regards this clonotype: The library was designed around alpha chains, so this beta chain is a stray read whose abundance carries little weight. V gene TRBV29-1 combines with J gene TRBJ2-7; 9 bases fit TRBD2. This CDR3 region has 13 residues. The ends lost 7 bases at V and 6 bases at J; junction bases unmatched: 10. Germline V CDR1 and CDR2: SQVTM, ANQGSEA. The chain's CDR3 is CSASSGLASEQYF. DNA of the CDR3: TGCAGCGCCTCTTCGGGACTAGCTTCCGAGCAGTACTTC.

This clonotype has only a few counts. This beta chain appears as a stray read in a library generated for alpha chains; its size is not informative. The V call is TRBV6-2 or TRBV6-3, the J call TRBJ2-5; 10 bases are a match to TRBD1. Germline trimming cut 6 bases from V and 9 bases from J; bases unmatched to any gene: 10. The CDR3 length is 14 residues. CDR1 and CDR2 from the germline V gene are MNHEY and SVGEGT. For the CDR3, the DNA is TGTGCCAGCAGATCCGGACAGGGGGATTGGTCCCAGTACTTC. Translating it yields CASRSGQGDWSQYF.

This clonotype was detected a few times. This beta chain is an unintended read in a library built for alpha chains; its size means little. The chain has TRBV7-2 and TRBJ1-5; 7 bases are shared with TRBD1. The CDR3 has 14 amino acids. Trimming at V came to 4 bases and at J to 6 bases, leaving 6 bases not matched to a gene. Germline loops: CDR1 SGHTA, CDR2 FQGNSA. CDR3 loop: CASSSPGGSQPQHF. As DNA, the CDR3 is TGTGCCAGCAGCTCCCCAGGGGGTTCTCAGCCCCAGCATTTT.

Note on this clonotype: This beta chain is off target for a library built for alpha chains, so its abundance means little. J is TRBJ1-1 and V is TRBV25-1, with D possibly TRBD1 on 6 matching bases. Per the germline V gene, CDR1 is MGHDK and CDR2 is SYGVNS. Trimming pared 7 bases from V and 1 base from J, leaving 10 bases between. This CDR3 comprises 13 residues. The CDR3 here is CASTTTGNTEAFF. In nucleotides, the CDR3 is TGTGCCAGCACCACGACAGGGAACACTGAAGCTTTCTTT.

Of note for this clonotype: This beta chain is off target for a library built for alpha chains, so its abundance means little. V usage is TRBV7-8 and J usage is TRBJ2-7; D possibly corresponds to TRBD1 (6 bases). V lost 9 bases, J lost 2 bases, and 11 bases lay in between. Looked up from germline, CDR1 is SGHVS and CDR2 is FQNEAQ. CDR3 length: 12 amino acids. CDR3 coding DNA: TGTGCCAGAGACAGGCACCCCTACGAGCAGTACTTC. It encodes CARDRHPYEQYF.

This clonotype occurred a few times. A library prepared for alpha chains yielded this beta chain as an off-target read; its size is of little meaning. The gene calls are TRBV4-1 and TRBJ2-1; 9 nucleotides agree with TRBD2. Germline values: CDR1 MGHRA, CDR2 YSYEKL. The V segment lost 1 base and the J segment 12 bases; nucleotides outside the gene matches: 10. The CDR3 covers 15 residues. The CDR3 protein is CASSQVGAGGSRQFF. CDR3 in DNA: TGCGCCAGCAGCCAAGTTGGAGCGGGAGGTTCGCGGCAGTTCTTC.

With respect to this clonotype: This beta chain turned up in a library designed for alpha chains; as an off-target read, its abundance says little. The chain links TRBV27 to TRBJ2-1; 10 bases agree with TRBD2. Germline-derived CDR1 and CDR2 are MNHEY and SMNVEV (reference sequence). The CDR3 loop spans 15 amino acids. With V trimmed by 5 bases and J by 4 bases, 5 bases remained unmatched. In DNA, the CDR3 is TGTGCCAGCAGTCCGACTAGCGGGCTTTACAATGAGCAGTTCTTC. This sequence encodes CASSPTSGLYNEQFF.

Concerning this clonotype: This beta chain is an off-target read within a library intended for alpha chains, so its frequency means little. The chain joins TRBV7-2 to TRBJ1-4; D call uncertain. CDR1 is SGHTA, CDR2 FQGNSA, per germline. Trimming took off 0 bases at V and 7 bases at J, with 6 bases between the two ends. This CDR3 spans 13 amino acids. The CDR3 nucleotides are TGTGCCAGCAGCTTAGCAGGGATTGAAAAACTGTTTTTT. Residues: CASSLAGIEKLFF.

This clonotype was observed once. Little can be read into the size of this beta chain, an off-target read in a library designed for alpha chains. The chain carries TRBV14 and TRBJ2-7, with D unclear. V was cut by 5 bases and J by 2 bases, with 13 bases left in between. The CDR3 runs to 14 residues. CDR1 SGHDN and CDR2 FVKESK come from the germline V gene. The CDR3 sequence is CASSIYGQTYEQYF. The CDR3 DNA reads TGTGCCAGCAGCATATACGGGCAGACCTACGAGCAGTACTTC.

On this clonotype: Germline and junction disagree at one end, which may indicate a read error. This beta chain turned up in a library designed for alpha chains; as an off-target read, its abundance says little. The chain has TRBV7-9 and TRBJ2-1; 7 nucleotides align to TRBD1. This CDR3 is 15 amino acids long. Germline CDR1 SEHNR, CDR2 FQNEAQ (reference sequence). CDR3: CASSSRDSQGNEQFF. The CDR3 DNA reads TGTGCCAGCAGCTCCCGGGACAGCCAGGGGAATGAGCAATTCTTC.

Comments on this clonotype: This beta chain is a stray sequence in a library constructed for alpha chains; its clone size is not meaningful. V gene TRBV19 combines with J gene TRBJ1-5; the D is unclear. V was cut by 6 bases and J by 2 bases, with 14 bases left in between. The CDR3 is 15 residues long. The V gene's germline CDR1 is LNHDA and CDR2 SQIVND (reference sequence). The CDR3 here is CASRTRLIGNQPQHF. The CDR3 bases are TGTGCCAGTAGGACACGTCTAATCGGCAATCAGCCCCAGCATTTT.

On this clonotype: Germline is not matched at one junction end, which may reflect a read error. The library was built for alpha chains, so this beta chain is an off-target read and its size means little. The J gene is TRBJ2-6, the V gene TRBV5-1; D gene ambiguous. This CDR3 contains 15 residues. Germline CDR1 and CDR2: SGHRS and YFSETQ. The chain's CDR3 is CANSDILSGANVLTF. The CDR3 DNA reads as TGCGCCAACAGCGATATCCTCTCTGGGGCCAACGTCCTGACTTTC.

Points on this clonotype: This beta chain turned up in a library designed for alpha chains; as an off-target read, its abundance says little. The rearrangement links TRBV7-2 to TRBJ2-7; 13 bases are a match to TRBD2. CDR1 and CDR2 (germline): SGHTA, FQGNSA. V was clipped by 3 bases and J by 3 bases; unmatched bases: 5. The CDR3 sequence is 16 residues long. This CDR3 is CASSFDGTSGIYEQYF. CDR3 DNA: TGTGCCAGCAGCTTCGACGGGACTAGCGGGATCTACGAGCAGTACTTC.

The table lists this clonotype with a few counts. Because the library targeted alpha chains, this beta chain is an off-target read whose size means little. V is TRBV18 and J is TRBJ1-1; D is undetermined. Germline CDR1 is KGHSH and CDR2 is LQKENI. The V end lost 6 bases, the J end lost 7 bases, and 12 bases lay between the germline ends. This CDR3 has 12 amino acids. The CDR3 bases are TGTGCCAGCTCCCCCATGGCAGTTGAAGCTTTCTTT. Its protein product is CASSPMAVEAFF.

About this clonotype itself: The library was prepared for alpha chains; this beta chain is a stray read, so its frequency means little. The chain employs TRBV9 and TRBJ1-2; D remains unclear. Per germline, CDR1 SGDLS and CDR2 YYNGEE. CDR3 length: 13 residues. V was shortened by 3 bases and J by 2 bases, with 8 bases between the two germline ends. The CDR3 DNA is TGTGCCAGCAGCGAGACTAACAACTATGGCTACACCTTC. It is translated as CASSETNNYGYTF.

In regard to this clonotype: The library was designed around alpha chains, so this beta chain is a stray read whose abundance carries little weight. The chain is built from TRBV11-3 and TRBJ2-2; D uncertain. The CDR3 loop spans 12 amino acids. Deletions cut 4 bases from V and 8 bases from J, with 8 bases between. Germline loops: CDR1 SGHNT, CDR2 YENEEA. The CDR3 region has the DNA TGTGCCAGCAGCTCCCAGGAGGGGGAGCTGTTTTTT. Amino acid sequence: CASSSQEGELFF.